This T cell receptor beta chain was observed in a study of shared clonotypes between healthy human individuals. Deep-level running was used for the assay. Only in-frame clones appear in the TCRdb table, and some are missing; sequencing was by immunoSEQ multiplex PCR. This table has roughly 2.5 million clones, roughly nine tenths appearing once. Germline V CDR1 and CDR2: LGHNA, YSLEER. This CDR3 is built from 15 residues. Trimming removed 3 bases from V and 7 bases from J; junction bases left unmatched: 3. This TCR derives from a man between 18 and 29 years old in good health. The J gene is TRBJ1-4, the V gene TRBV4-3, with 12 bases matching TRBD1. Material for sequencing was naive CD4+ T cells sorted from blood. Subset indicated: CD45RA+ positively selected. CDR3 sequence (DNA): TGCGCCAGCAGCCACGGGGACAGGGGGCCTGAAAAACTGTTTTTT. Its protein is CASSHGDRGPEKLFF.